This T cell receptor (beta chain) comes out of a study of OX40 agonist ivuxolimab in advanced cancers. With regard to the full study: Ivuxolimab was a fully human IgG2 agonistic monoclonal antibody targeting the costimulatory receptor OX40 (CD134). Intravenous ivuxolimab was administered to patients every 2 weeks at six dose levels: 0.01, 0.1, 0.3, 1.5, 3 and 10 mg/kg. Among the roughly 52 dose-escalation patients, around 20 had hepatocellular carcinoma, roughly 15 melanoma, 9 renal cell carcinoma and 9 head and neck cancer. A male proportion of approximately 83% and a mean age of 60 years, ranging from about 20 to 79, were recorded for the dose-escalation cohort. Patients were allowed to have had prior anti-PD-1, anti-PD-L1 or anti-CTLA-4 therapy, and 40% of the dose-escalation patients had previously received checkpoint inhibitors. Partial responses were achieved by three dose-escalation patients, of whom one had hepatocellular carcinoma and two had cutaneous melanoma. The purpose of peripheral TCRbeta sequencing was to test whether ivuxolimab changed TCR sequence diversity and led to clonal T-cell expansion. The monotherapy dose-escalation portion (N of about 52 patients) of the phase I ivuxolimab trial is reported in the paper.

General findings and caveats noted by the study authors: Clonal expansion of both CD4+ and CD8+ blood T cells was observed from baseline to week 6 at doses 0.1 to 3.0 mg/kg. The antigen specificity of the peripheral T cells that underwent clonal expansion was not determined. Partial responders in the 0.1-3.0 mg/kg groups had among the lowest normalized peripheral clonal expansion, especially among CD8+ T cells. Low levels of normalized T-cell clonal expansion were also seen in some patients who did not respond. After ivuxolimab, CD8+ T cells had more expanded clones than CD4+ T cells on average.

To sequence the TCRbeta CDR3 region, genomic DNA was isolated from the sorted cells. TCRbeta CDR3 regions were sequenced using the immunoSEQ Assay. Drawn from immuneACCESS, this table holds only the in-frame rearrangements with V and J called that TCRdb kept. Clones are partly lost; checked studies trace under half to an unresolved V gene and leave the rest unexplained. The sample has some 50,000 clones on record, 81% of them singletons. 0.6% to 0.8% of the sample is taken by the ten largest. Patients with autoimmune disease history or receiving systemic immunosuppression were excluded from the trial. Peripheral blood for TCR sequencing was collected from all dose cohorts at baseline, on cycle 4 day 1, and on cycle 7 day 1. The samples were drawn from a first-in-human, open-label, multicenter phase I dose-escalation trial of ivuxolimab. Adults with locally advanced or metastatic melanoma, renal cell, hepatocellular, or head and neck squamous cell carcinoma were enrolled in the trial. CD4+ and CD8+ T cells were sorted separately from peripheral blood before TCR sequencing.

Concerning this clone itself: The clone's antigen remains unknown. No much larger clonotype is one base removed from it; base qualities were not supplied.

The TCR comes from an adult with an advanced solid tumor such as melanoma, head and neck, liver or kidney cancer. The input for sequencing was CD4+ or CD8+ T cells sorted from blood, taken in a trial of the OX40 agonist ivuxolimab.

CDR3 region: CASRSRLEQFF. The base sequence is TGCGCCAGCCGGAGCCGACTTGAGCAGTTCTTC. The rearrangement joined TRBV5-1 to TRBJ2-1, with the D gene not clear enough to name. The trim is 7 bases for V and 9 bases for J, with a gap of 11 bases between the germline ends. Via the germline V gene, CDR1 is SGHRS and CDR2 YFSETQ. Inclusive of the bounding cysteine and phenylalanine, the CDR3 is 11 residues long. Of the read, only the CDR3 DNA is kept; its 33 bases are in frame from base 1.